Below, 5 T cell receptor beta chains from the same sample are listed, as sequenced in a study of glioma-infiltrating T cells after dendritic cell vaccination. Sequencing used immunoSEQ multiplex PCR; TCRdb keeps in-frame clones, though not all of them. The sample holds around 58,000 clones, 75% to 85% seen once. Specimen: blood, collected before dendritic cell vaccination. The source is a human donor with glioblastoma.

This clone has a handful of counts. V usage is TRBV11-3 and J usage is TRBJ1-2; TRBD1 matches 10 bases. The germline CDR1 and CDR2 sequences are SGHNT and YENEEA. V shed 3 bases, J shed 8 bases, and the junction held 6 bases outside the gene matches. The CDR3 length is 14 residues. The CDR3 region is CASSFGGQGWGYTF. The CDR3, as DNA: TGTGCCAGCAGCTTCGGGGGACAGGGGTGGGGCTACACCTTC.

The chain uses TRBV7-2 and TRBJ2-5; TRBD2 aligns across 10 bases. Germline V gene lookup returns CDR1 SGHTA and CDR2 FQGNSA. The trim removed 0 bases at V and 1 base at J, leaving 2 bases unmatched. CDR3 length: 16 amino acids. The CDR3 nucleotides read TGTGCCAGCAGCTTAGCGGCTAGCGGGGGCCAAGAGACCCAGTACTTC. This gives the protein CASSLAASGGQETQYF.

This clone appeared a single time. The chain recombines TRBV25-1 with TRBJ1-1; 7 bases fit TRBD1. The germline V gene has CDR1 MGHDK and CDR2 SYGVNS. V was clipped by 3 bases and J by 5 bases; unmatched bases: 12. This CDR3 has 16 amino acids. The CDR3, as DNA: TGTGCCAGCAGTGACCTCGGAGGGGGCGCAGGTACTGAAGCTTTCTTT. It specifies CASSDLGGGAGTEAFF.

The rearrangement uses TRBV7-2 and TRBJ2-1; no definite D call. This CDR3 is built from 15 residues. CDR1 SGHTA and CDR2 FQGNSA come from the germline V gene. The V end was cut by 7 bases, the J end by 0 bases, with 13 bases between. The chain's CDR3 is CASNRAPGSYNEQFF. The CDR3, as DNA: TGTGCCAGCAACCGTGCCCCGGGCTCCTACAATGAGCAGTTCTTC. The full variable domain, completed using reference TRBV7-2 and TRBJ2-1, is GAGVSQSPSNKVTEKGKDVELRCDPISGHTALYWYRQSLGQGLEFLIYFQGNSAPDKSGLPSDRFSAERTGGSVSTLTIQRTQQEDSAVYLCASNRAPGSYNEQFFGPGTRLTVL.

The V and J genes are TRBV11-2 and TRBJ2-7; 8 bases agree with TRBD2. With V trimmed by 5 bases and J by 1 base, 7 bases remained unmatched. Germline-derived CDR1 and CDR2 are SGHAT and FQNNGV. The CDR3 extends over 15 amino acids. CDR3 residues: CASSQPAGGSYEQYF. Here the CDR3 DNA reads TGTGCCAGCAGCCAGCCGGCGGGGGGTTCCTACGAGCAGTACTTC.